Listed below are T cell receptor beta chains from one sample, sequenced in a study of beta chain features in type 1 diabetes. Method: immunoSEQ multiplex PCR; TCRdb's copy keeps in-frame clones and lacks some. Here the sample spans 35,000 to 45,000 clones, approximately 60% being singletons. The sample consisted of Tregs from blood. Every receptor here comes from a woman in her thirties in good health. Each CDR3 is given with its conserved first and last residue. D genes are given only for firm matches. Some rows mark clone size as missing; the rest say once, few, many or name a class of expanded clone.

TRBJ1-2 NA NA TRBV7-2 TGTGCCAGCAGCCCCGCACAGGGTTATGGCTACACCTTC CASSPAQGYGYTF
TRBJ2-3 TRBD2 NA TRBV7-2 TGTGCCAGCAGCCAAGGGCGCGGGAGGACCCCTAGCACAGATACGCAGTATTTT CASSQGRGRTPSTDTQYF
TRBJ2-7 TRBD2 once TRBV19 TGTGCCAGTAGTAGGACTAGCGGCGGACCCTACGAGCAGTACTTC CASSRTSGGPYEQYF
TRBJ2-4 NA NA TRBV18 TGTGCCAGCTCACTAGAAACAGAAGCACTTAAATTTAGGAACATTCAGTACTTC CASSLETEALKFRNIQYF
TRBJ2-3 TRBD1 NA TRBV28 TGTGCCAGCAGCCAACCGGGACAGGACTATACGCAGTATTTT CASSQPGQDYTQYF
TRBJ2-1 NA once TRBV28 TGTGCCAGCAGTCCTCGTTTGGCTAGCAAGGCTCCACACCCAATTGAGCAGTTCTTC CASSPRLASKAPHPIEQFF
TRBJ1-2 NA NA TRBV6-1 TGTGCCAGCAGTGAAGGGTTTGGGCAGGGCCCTAACTATGGCTACACCTTC CASSEGFGQGPNYGYTF
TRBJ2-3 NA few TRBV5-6 TGTGCCAGCAGGCGGGGACGTACAGATACGCAGTATTTT CASRRGRTDTQYF
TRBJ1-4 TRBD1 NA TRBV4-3 TGCGCCAGCAGCCAAGGCGGGACAGGGATTGAAAAACTGTTTTTT CASSQGGTGIEKLFF
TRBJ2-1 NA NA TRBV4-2 TGTGCCAGCAGCCAAGAAGGATTGGCGGGGCTCTACAATGAGCAGTTCTTC CASSQEGLAGLYNEQFF
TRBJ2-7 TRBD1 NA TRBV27 TGTGCCAGCGGGGGTATACCGGGACAGGGGTACGAGCAGTACTTC CASGGIPGQGYEQYF
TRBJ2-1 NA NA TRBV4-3 TGCGCCAGCAGCCAACGTCTACTTAGCTCCTACAATGAGCAGTTCTTC CASSQRLLSSYNEQFF
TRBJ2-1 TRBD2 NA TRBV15 TGTGCCACCAGCAGAGCTTGGACTAGCGGTAACAATGAGCAGTTCTTC CATSRAWTSGNNEQFF
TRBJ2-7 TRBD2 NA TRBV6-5 TGTGCCAGCAGGGGCGGGGGGCTTTCGTACGAGCAGTACTTC CASRGGGLSYEQYF
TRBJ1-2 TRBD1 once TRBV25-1 TGTGCCAGCAGTCCTCGGGGACAGATCTATGGCTACACCTTC CASSPRGQIYGYTF
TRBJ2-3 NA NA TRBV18 TGTGCCAGCTCACCACCGTCGGTGCGGGACCTTGCGCAGTATTTT CASSPPSVRDLAQYF
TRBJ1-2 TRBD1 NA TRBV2 TGTGCCAGCAGTGATAAGGGGACAGGGAGTTATGGCTACACCTTC CASSDKGTGSYGYTF
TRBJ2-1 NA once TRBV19 TGTGCCAGCCGAGGAGCTAGCGTCTACAATGAGCAGTTCTTC CASRGASVYNEQFF
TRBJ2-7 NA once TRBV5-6 TGTGCCAGCAGCTTAGGTTTCCCGGGGGAGCAGTACTTC CASSLGFPGEQYF
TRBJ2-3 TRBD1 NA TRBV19 TGTGCCAGTAGGACAGGGGGCGGCACAGATACGCAGTATTTT CASRTGGGTDTQYF
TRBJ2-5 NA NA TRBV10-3 TGTGCCATCAGCTTGTCGGCAGTGTCGGGGGAGCAGTACTTC CAISLSAVSGEQYF
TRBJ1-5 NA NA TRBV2 TGTGCCAGCAGTGAAGGCGTGGACACTAATCAGCCCCAGCATTTT CASSEGVDTNQPQHF
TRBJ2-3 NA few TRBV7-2 TGTGCCAGCAGCTTAGCTCGGGATGATACGCAGTATTTT CASSLARDDTQYF
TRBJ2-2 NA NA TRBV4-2 TGTGCCAGCAGCCCCCAACCCTCAGGGACCGGGGAGCTGTTTTTT CASSPQPSGTGELFF
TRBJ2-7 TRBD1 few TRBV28 TGTCCAACAGGGGAAGTCGGCACCTACGAGCAGTACTTC CPTGEVGTYEQYF
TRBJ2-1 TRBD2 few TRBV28 TGTGCCAGCAGCCCGGGCAGCGGGAGTCCGTTCTTC CASSPGSGSPFF
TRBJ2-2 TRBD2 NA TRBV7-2 TGTGCCAGCAGCTTAGGTAGCGGGACCGGGGAGCTGTTTTTT CASSLGSGTGELFF
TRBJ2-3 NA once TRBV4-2 TGTGCCAGCAGCCAAGAAGGGACTCCCACAGATACGCAGTATTTT CASSQEGTPTDTQYF
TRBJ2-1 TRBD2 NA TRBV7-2 TGTGCCAGCAGCCCCCACCCCGGGGCGGGAGGGGCGAGGGGTGAGCAGTTCTTC CASSPHPGAGGARGEQFF
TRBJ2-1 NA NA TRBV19 TGTGCCAGTAGTATAGGCGTCCCGCTCACCTACAATGAGCAGTTCTTC CASSIGVPLTYNEQFF
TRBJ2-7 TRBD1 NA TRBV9 TGTGCCAGCAGCGTAGCTCTGGGACAGGGTTTTCACGAGCAGTACTTC CASSVALGQGFHEQYF
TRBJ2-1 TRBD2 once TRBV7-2 TGTGCCAGCAGCTTAGATAGGACTAGGTACAATGAGCAGTTCTTC CASSLDRTRYNEQFF
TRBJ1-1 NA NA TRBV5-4 TGTGCCAGCAGCTTGGGTGGGGCAGGGCTGAACACTGAAGCTTTCTTT CASSLGGAGLNTEAFF
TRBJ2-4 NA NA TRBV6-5 TGTGCCAGCAGTCCGACATGGGGCCCAAACATTCAGTACTTC CASSPTWGPNIQYF
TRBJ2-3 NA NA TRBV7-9 TGTGCCAGCAGCCTCATGGGGCCAGATACGCAGTATTTT CASSLMGPDTQYF
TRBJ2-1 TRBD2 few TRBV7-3 TGTGCCAGCAGCTCGGACCCTAGCGGGAAATCCTACAATGAGCAGTTCTTC CASSSDPSGKSYNEQFF
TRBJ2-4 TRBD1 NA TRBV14 TGTGCCAGCAGCCTAACCAGACAGGGTTTAGCCAAAAACATTCAGTACTTC CASSLTRQGLAKNIQYF
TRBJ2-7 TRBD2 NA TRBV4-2 TGTGCCAGCAGCCAAAACAGAATAGCGGGAGGTCCCGCCTACGAGCAGTACTTC CASSQNRIAGGPAYEQYF
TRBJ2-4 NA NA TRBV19 TGTGCCAGTAGTGCGGACAAGTTAGCCAAAAACATTCAGTACTTC CASSADKLAKNIQYF
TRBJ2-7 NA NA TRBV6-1 TGTGCCAGCAGTGAAGGAGGAAGGTCCTACGAGCAGTACTTC CASSEGGRSYEQYF
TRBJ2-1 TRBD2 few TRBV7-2 TGTGCCAGCAGCTTAGATAGCGGGAGGGGCTATGAGCAGTTCTTC CASSLDSGRGYEQFF
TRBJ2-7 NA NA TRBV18 TGTGCCAGCTCACCAGGCGACAGTTCCTACGAGCAGTACTTC CASSPGDSSYEQYF
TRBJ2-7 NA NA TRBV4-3 TGCGCCAGCAGCCCGGGGGGGACAGCTGAGCAGTACTTC CASSPGGTAEQYF
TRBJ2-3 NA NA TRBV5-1 TGCGCCAGCAGCTTCGAGCGGGTGAACACAGATACGCAGTATTTT CASSFERVNTDTQYF
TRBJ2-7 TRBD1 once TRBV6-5 TGTGCCAGCAGTAATCCGGGACAGCGGCACGAGCAGTACTTC CASSNPGQRHEQYF
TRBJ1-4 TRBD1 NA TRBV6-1 TGTGCCAGCACCAAACTCGGGACAGCTAATGAAAAACTGTTTTTT CASTKLGTANEKLFF
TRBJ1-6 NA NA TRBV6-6 TGTGCCAGCAGTTACATCGGAGTCGATAATTCACCCCTCCACTTT CASSYIGVDNSPLHF
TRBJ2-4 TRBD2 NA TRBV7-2 TGTGCCAGCAGCTTTGGACTAGACGGAAACATTCAGTACTTC CASSFGLDGNIQYF
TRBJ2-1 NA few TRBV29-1 TGCAGCGCCGTACGGGAGTCCTACAATGAGCAGTTCTTC CSAVRESYNEQFF
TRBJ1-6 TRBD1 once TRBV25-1 TGTGCCAGCAGAGGACAGGGTTATTCACCCCTCCACTTT CASRGQGYSPLHF